This TCR beta chain was found in a study of naive and memory T cell subsets. Germline loops: CDR1 MNHEY, CDR2 SVGEGT. The CDR3 runs 16 residues. V shed 7 bases, J shed 3 bases, and the junction held 13 bases outside the gene matches. Both TRBC1 and TRBC2 were covered by a beta constant-region primer of two equimolar oligonucleotides. Ligated cDNA was amplified by four rounds of PCR with nested alpha and beta constant-region primers and SP2. Each CDR3 protein is one row after TCRdb ran MiXCR on the UMI-ligation and nested PCR reads. The sample contains approximately 80,000 distinct CDR3 sequences, over 9% of which appear only once.

The receptor was isolated from a human donor in good health. The sample taken for sequencing was naive CD8+ T cells from blood. V is TRBV6-2 or TRBV6-3 and J is TRBJ2-7, with TRBD1 matching 9 bases. The CDR3 region is CASTPYSGTGIYEQYF. CDR3 bases: TGTGCCAGCACCCCTTACTCCGGGACAGGGATCTACGAGCAGTACTTC.